The 27 T cell receptor beta chains listed next were all sequenced from one sample in a study of response to subunit inactivated influenza vaccine. Each CDR3 protein is one row after TCRdb ran MiXCR on the RT-PCR reads. The sample contains hundreds of thousands of distinct CDR3 sequences, 14% of which appear only once. The sample consisted of PBMCs from blood, taken 14 to 15 days before vaccination. These TCRs come from a man in his fifties who received an inactivated influenza vaccine.

This clonotype was detected only a few times. One end of the junction does not line up with germline, which may come from a read error. The chain links TRBV12-3 or TRBV12-4 to TRBJ1-1, with TRBD1 as a possible D gene (6 bases). The CDR3 is 12 amino acids. The CDR3 DNA reads TGTGCCAGCAGTGGGGGACACCCTGAGGCTTTCTTT. Translation: CASSGGHPEAFF.

This chain joins TRBV5-1 and TRBJ2-3; D possibly corresponds to TRBD1 (6 bases). The CDR3 totals 15 residues. Deletions cut 4 bases from V and 4 bases from J, with 16 bases between. CDR1 SGHRS and CDR2 YFSETQ come from the germline V gene. The DNA of the CDR3 is TGCGCCAGCAGCGCCGCGGGCTCAGGGGCAGATACGCAGTATTTT. Its translation: CASSAAGSGADTQYF. Full variable domain (rest looked up from reference TRBV5-1 and TRBJ2-3): KAGVTQTPRYLIKTRGQQVTLSCSPISGHRSVSWYQQTPGQGLQFLFEYFSETQRNKGNFPGRFSGRQFSNSRSEMNVSTLELGDSALYLCASSAAGSGADTQYFGPGTRLTVL.

This clonotype was recorded a few times. The chain couples TRBV4-2 to TRBJ2-3; the D gene is possibly TRBD1 (7 bases). The CDR3 extends over 16 amino acids. Trimming stripped 3 bases from V and 3 bases from J, with 16 bases between. Germline V lookup: CDR1 LGHNA, CDR2 YNFKEQ. The CDR3 nucleotides read TGTGCCAGCAGCCACGGGGGACAGAGAGAGACAGATACGCAGTATTTT. Translation gives CASSHGGQRETDTQYF.

At least ten counts were recorded for this clonotype. The chain employs TRBV20-1 and TRBJ2-1; TRBD2 agrees at 10 bases. Per germline, CDR1 DFQATT and CDR2 SNEGSKA (reference sequence). The CDR3 length is 15 residues. Trimming removed 4 bases from V and 8 bases from J; junction bases left unmatched: 11. The CDR3 sequence is CSATPAGGRSYEQFF. CDR3 nucleotide sequence: TGCAGTGCTACCCCAGCGGGGGGGCGATCCTATGAGCAGTTCTTC.

The gene calls are TRBV20-1 and TRBJ2-7; unclear D gene. Trimming cost V 4 bases and J 6 bases, with 19 bases left between them. CDR1 and CDR2 from the germline V gene are DFQATT and SNEGSKA (reference sequence). CDR3 length equals 14 residues. The CDR3: CSAIVATKTSEQYF. The CDR3 DNA follows: TGCAGTGCTATAGTGGCTACGAAGACCTCCGAGCAGTACTTC.

V is TRBV28 and J is TRBJ2-5; a weak D match, TRBD2 (6 bases). The CDR3 contains 16 residues. Per germline, CDR1 MDHEN and CDR2 SYDVKM. The V end was cut by 2 bases, the J end by 4 bases, with 17 bases between. CDR3 coding DNA: TGTGCCAGCAGTTTAGGGGGACTTCGGGGGTCAGAGACCCAGTACTTC. Amino acid sequence: CASSLGGLRGSETQYF.

This clonotype was counted between two and nine times. The gene calls are TRBV5-1 and TRBJ2-7, with D perhaps TRBD1 (7 bases). The V end was cut by 4 bases, the J end by 2 bases, with 13 bases between. Looked up from germline, CDR1 is SGHRS and CDR2 is YFSETQ. This CDR3 contains 14 residues. The CDR3 spells CASSRGGTAYEQYF. DNA for the CDR3: TGCGCCAGCAGCCGCGGCGGGACAGCCTACGAGCAGTACTTC.

The chain employs TRBV15 and TRBJ1-2; D unclear. Germline V gene lookup returns CDR1 LNHNV and CDR2 YYDKDF (reference sequence). The CDR3 has 16 residues. V lost 0 bases and J lost 2, with 13 bases in between. CDR3 protein: CATSRDSGVTNYGYTF. CDR3 coding DNA: TGTGCCACCAGCAGAGATTCCGGGGTGACCAACTATGGCTACACCTTC.

V and J are TRBV7-8 and TRBJ1-5; D is unclear. CDR3 size: 14 residues. Trimming cost V 5 bases and J 5 bases, with 13 bases left between them. CDR1 SGHVS and CDR2 FQNEAQ come from the germline V gene. The CDR3 DNA reads as TGTGCCAGCAGCCAATCCAGGCGGGATCAGCCCCAGCATTTT. Amino acid sequence: CASSQSRRDQPQHF.

This clonotype has only a few counts. The chain combines TRBV7-2 with TRBJ2-4, with D maybe TRBD2 (5 bases). The germline gives CDR1 SGHTA, CDR2 FQGNSA. CDR3 size: 14 residues. V was pared by 3 bases and J by 7 bases, with 13 bases between. CDR3 protein: CASSLGVYANIQYF. CDR3 in DNA: TGTGCCAGCAGCTTGGGAGTCTACGCGAACATTCAGTACTTC. The variable domain in full, with the rest retrieved from reference TRBV7-2 and TRBJ2-4, is GAGVSQSPSNKVTEKGKDVELRCDPISGHTALYWYRQSLGQGLEFLIYFQGNSAPDKSGLPSDRFSAERTGGSVSTLTIQRTQQEDSAVYLCASSLGVYANIQYFGAGTRLSVL.

This chain uses TRBV12-3 or TRBV12-4 with TRBJ2-7; D might be TRBD1 or TRBD2, each matching 6 bases. The CDR3 loop spans 15 amino acids. The V and J ends lost 7 bases and 2 bases respectively, with 18 bases between them. The CDR3 region is CASTQGGLGAYEQYF. The CDR3 DNA is TGTGCCAGCACTCAAGGGGGACTGGGGGCCTACGAGCAGTACTTC.

This clonotype showed up just a few times. The rearrangement uses TRBV10-1 and TRBJ2-5; 11 bases are a match to TRBD2. Germline loops: CDR1 WNHNN, CDR2 SYGVQD (reference sequence). Losses at the gene ends were 4 bases for V and 3 bases for J; bases not matched to a gene: 1. The CDR3 totals 14 residues. This CDR3 is CASSATSGEETQYF. CDR3 in DNA: TGCGCCAGCAGTGCGACTAGCGGGGAAGAGACCCAGTACTTC.

This clonotype was observed at least ten times. The V and J genes are TRBV5-1 and TRBJ2-2; 10 bases fit TRBD1. The V and J ends lost 4 bases and 4 bases, in that order; junction bases with no gene match: 4. The CDR3 is 15 amino acids. The germline gives CDR1 SGHRS, CDR2 YFSETQ. CDR3 amino acids: CASSVGTGATGELFF. For the CDR3, the DNA is TGCGCCAGCAGCGTAGGGACAGGGGCCACCGGGGAGCTGTTTTTT.

In its sample, this clonotype was seen a few times. This chain joins TRBV28 and TRBJ1-5, with 7 bases lining up with TRBD1. The CDR3 contains 16 residues. The germline gives CDR1 MDHEN, CDR2 SYDVKM. Germline trimming cut 3 bases from V and 5 bases from J; bases unmatched to any gene: 10. CDR3 residues: CASSFPRGRIYQPQHF. The CDR3 coding sequence is TGTGCCAGCAGTTTCCCGAGGGGGCGCATTTATCAGCCCCAGCATTTT.

This clonotype is a singleton in its sample. The V gene is TRBV28, the J gene TRBJ2-1, with unresolved D. CDR3 length equals 14 residues. Germline lookup yields CDR1 MDHEN and CDR2 SYDVKM. Trimming stripped 6 bases from V and 3 bases from J, with 12 bases between. The chain's CDR3 is CASRVEYGYNEQFF. In DNA, the CDR3 is TGTGCCAGCAGGGTGGAGTACGGCTACAATGAGCAGTTCTTC.

This clonotype was seen many times. The V gene is TRBV5-6, the J gene TRBJ1-6; D is undetermined. CDR1 SGHDT and CDR2 YYEEEE come from the germline V gene. The length of the CDR3 is 11 residues. V dropped 0 bases and J dropped 12 bases, with 4 bases sitting between them. The CDR3 DNA sequence: TGTGCCAGCAGCTTGGGTGGACCCCTCCACTTT. Its protein is CASSLGGPLHF.

This clonotype has just a few counts. J is TRBJ2-1 and V is TRBV15; tentative D call: TRBD2 (5 bases). The germline CDR1 and CDR2 sequences are LNHNV and YYDKDF (reference sequence). V dropped 3 bases and J dropped 5 bases, with 11 bases sitting between them. CDR3 length equals 14 residues. The CDR3 DNA follows: TGTGCCACCAGCAGGGAGGTTGAGGACAATGAGCAGTTCTTC. Amino acid sequence: CATSREVEDNEQFF.

This clonotype was counted at least ten times. This chain links TRBV29-1 with TRBJ2-2; 8 bases line up with TRBD2. Trimming cost V 5 bases and J 6 bases; bases outside gene matches: 8. The CDR3 spans 14 residues. Per the germline V gene, CDR1 is SQVTM and CDR2 is ANQGSEA. The CDR3, as DNA: TGCAGCGTTAACTCGGGGGGGTTGGCCGGGGAGCTGTTTTTT. Residues: CSVNSGGLAGELFF.

This clonotype has ten or more counts. In nucleotides, the CDR3 is TGTGCCAGCAGTTTAGGCCGGAAGAACACTGAAGCTTTCTTT. Its protein is CASSLGRKNTEAFF. The chain couples TRBV12-3 or TRBV12-4 to TRBJ1-1; no definite D call. The CDR3 is made up of 14 amino acids. V was pared by 1 base and J by 1 base, with 7 bases between.

The gene calls are TRBV2 and TRBJ2-3; 7 bases match TRBD1. The CDR3 length is 14 residues. V gave up 7 bases and J gave up 2 bases; unmatched junction bases: 6. The V gene's germline CDR1 is SNHLY and CDR2 FYNNEI. The CDR3 DNA reads as TGTGCCAGCAATCGGGACAGCAACACAGATACGCAGTATTTT. Amino acid sequence: CASNRDSNTDTQYF. The whole variable domain, remainder taken from reference TRBV2 and TRBJ2-3, is EPEVTQTPSHQVTQMGQEVILRCVPISNHLYFYWYRQILGQKVEFLVSFYNNEISEKSEIFDDQFSVERPDGSNFTLKIRSTKLEDSAMYFCASNRDSNTDTQYFGPGTRLTVL.

This clonotype came up a few times. The V gene is TRBV2, the J gene TRBJ1-4; the D is unclear. V was cut by 10 bases and J by 1 base, with 10 bases left in between. Germline V CDR1 and CDR2: SNHLY, FYNNEI. CDR3 size: 13 residues. CDR3 DNA sequence: TGTGCCACGACGGGGATAACTAATGAAAAACTGTTTTTT. It codes for CATTGITNEKLFF. Combining the CDR3 with reference TRBV2 and TRBJ1-4 gives the whole variable domain EPEVTQTPSHQVTQMGQEVILRCVPISNHLYFYWYRQILGQKVEFLVSFYNNEISEKSEIFDDQFSVERPDGSNFTLKIRSTKLEDSAMYFCATTGITNEKLFFGSGTQLSVL.

This clonotype was picked up a small number of times. The chain combines TRBV4-2 with TRBJ2-6; D gene ambiguous. Trimming pared 1 base from V and 0 bases from J, leaving 4 bases between. Germline CDR1 reads LGHNA; CDR2 reads YNFKEQ. The CDR3 runs to 15 residues. CDR3 amino acids: CASSQAVSGANVLTF. The DNA of the CDR3 is TGTGCCAGCAGCCAAGCAGTCTCTGGGGCCAACGTCCTGACTTTC.

This rearrangement joins TRBV20-1 to TRBJ2-7; D is tentatively TRBD1 or TRBD2 (5 bases each). Looked up from germline, CDR1 is DFQATT and CDR2 is SNEGSKA (reference sequence). CDR3 length: 13 residues. The V gene lost 3 bases and the J gene lost 4 bases, with 13 bases spanning the gap. The CDR3 region is CSASRGTLYEQYF. In DNA form, the CDR3 reads TGCAGTGCTAGTAGAGGGACCCTTTACGAGCAGTACTTC.

In this sample, this clonotype turned up many times. The chain employs TRBV12-3 or TRBV12-4 and TRBJ1-2; 8 bases map to TRBD1. V trimming: 4 bases; J trimming: 5 bases; junction bases outside the gene matches: 15. The CDR3 spans 17 residues. The CDR3 nucleotides read TGTGCCAGCAGTTCCAGATGGGGACAGGTGAAACCTTATGGCTACACCTTC. Residues: CASSSRWGQVKPYGYTF.

This clonotype has just a few counts. This chain connects TRBV7-9 to TRBJ2-3; TRBD1 agrees at 7 bases. Germline lookup yields CDR1 SEHNR and CDR2 FQNEAQ (reference sequence). V shed 3 bases and J 2 bases; nucleotides not matched to a gene: 5. The CDR3 has 15 amino acids. The CDR3 DNA is TGTGCCAGCAGCTTCGGGACAGCAACCACAGATACGCAGTATTTT. Translating it yields CASSFGTATTDTQYF. The whole variable domain, filled in from reference TRBV7-9 and TRBJ2-3, reads DTGVSQNPRHKITKRGQNVTFRCDPISEHNRLYWYRQTLGQGPEFLTYFQNEAQLEKSRLLSDRFSAERPKGSFSTLEIQRTEQGDSAMYLCASSFGTATTDTQYFGPGTRLTVL.

The J gene is TRBJ2-3, the V gene TRBV30; D gene uncertain. The germline gives CDR1 GTSNPN, CDR2 SVGIG (reference sequence). Trimming stripped 1 base from V and 2 bases from J, with 25 bases between. The CDR3 runs to 19 residues. The CDR3 bases are TGTGCCTGGAGTGCCCGCCGTTCGTGGGGTCGGCCCGACACAGATACGCAGTATTTT. Protein: CAWSARRSWGRPDTDTQYF. Full variable domain (outside the CDR3, taken from reference TRBV30 and TRBJ2-3): SQTIHQWPATLVQPVGSPLSLECTVEGTSNPNLYWYRQAAGRGLQLLFYSVGIGQISSEVPQNLSASRPQDRQFILSSKKLLLSDSGFYLCAWSARRSWGRPDTDTQYFGPGTRLTVL.

This clonotype was observed a handful of times. V gene TRBV20-1 combines with J gene TRBJ2-3; TRBD2 matches 14 bases. Germline loops: CDR1 DFQATT, CDR2 SNEGSKA (reference sequence). The CDR3 is 16 residues long. After removal of 3 bases from V and 2 bases from J, the junction contained 4 bases not matched to a gene. The CDR3 bases are TGCAGTGCTAGCCGGACTAGCGGGAGGACCACAGATACGCAGTATTTT. Its translation: CSASRTSGRTTDTQYF.